A selection of T cell receptor beta chains follows, all from one sample in a study of T cell changes during pregnancy in multiple sclerosis. TCRdb keeps only in-frame clones here, not all; method: immunoSEQ multiplex PCR. This repertoire shows about 21,000 clones, 88% found once; its top ten account for more than 6%. This specimen consisted of CD8+ T cells from peripheral blood mononuclear cells, obtained in the third trimester of pregnancy. The source of these receptors is a female donor in good health, enrolled as a control in a pregnancy study. Each CDR3 is given with its conserved first and last residue. A D gene is named only where the DNA matches it firmly. Rows may omit the clone size; those that give it use once, few, many or a size class.

>TRBD2|-|TRBJ2-3|TRBV5-5
CASSLVPSSGADTQYF
TGTGCCAGCAGCTTGGTTCCGTCTAGCGGAGCAGATACGCAGTATTTT
>-|many|TRBJ2-5|TRBV27
CASSLGALTQETQYF
TGTGCCAGCAGTTTGGGCGCCCTGACCCAAGAGACCCAGTACTTC
>TRBD1|-|TRBJ2-5|TRBV4-2
CASSQTTGVWKETQYF
TGTGCCAGCAGCCAAACCACAGGGGTTTGGAAAGAGACCCAGTACTTC
>-|-|TRBJ2-5|TRBV15
CATSRDRGLGETQYF
TGTGCCACCAGCAGAGACAGGGGCTTGGGGGAGACCCAGTACTTC
>TRBD2|-|TRBJ2-1|TRBV5-6
CASSLVGAGGSREQFF
TGTGCCAGCAGCTTGGTCGGAGCGGGGGGCTCTCGAGAGCAGTTCTTC
>-|-|TRBJ2-2|TRBV25-1
CASSDQGAGELFF
TGTGCCAGCAGCGACCAGGGTGCCGGGGAGCTGTTTTTT
>-|-|TRBJ2-7|TRBV7-9
CASSLPRDSYEQYF
TGTGCCAGCAGCTTACCCAGGGACTCCTACGAGCAGTACTTC
>TRBD2|-|TRBJ2-7|TRBV27
CASNGSGRGEQYF
TGTGCCAGCAATGGTAGCGGGAGGGGGGAGCAGTACTTC
>TRBD2|-|TRBJ2-1|TRBV4-2
CASSQDLNAGGNYNEQFF
TGTGCCAGCAGCCAAGATCTTAATGCGGGGGGGAATTACAATGAGCAGTTCTTC
>TRBD2|few|TRBJ2-5|TRBV6-6
CASSYSTGGGETQYF
TGTGCCAGCAGTTACTCAACCGGGGGGGGAGAGACCCAGTACTTC
>-|-|TRBJ1-5|TRBV7-9
CASSLTGEEPQHF
TGTGCCAGCAGCTTAACGGGAGAGGAGCCCCAGCATTTT
>TRBD1|-|TRBJ2-7|TRBV4-1
CASSQIIVRDRDYEQYF
TGCGCCAGCAGCCAAATTATCGTACGGGACAGAGACTACGAGCAGTACTTC
>TRBD2|-|TRBJ2-5|TRBV5-8
CASSLDGGETQYF
TGTGCCAGCAGCTTGGACGGGGGGGAGACCCAGTACTTC
>TRBD2|few|TRBJ2-1|TRBV4-3
CASSQEGRRLATNEQFF
TGCGCCAGCAGCCAAGAGGGAAGAAGACTAGCTACAAATGAGCAGTTCTTC
>TRBD1|-|TRBJ1-4|TRBV2
CASKGQGVRINEKLFF
TGTGCCAGCAAGGGACAGGGGGTGCGTATTAATGAAAAACTGTTTTTT
>TRBD2|-|TRBJ2-1|TRBV11-2
CASSSTGSLAGGPSDEQFF
TGTGCCAGCAGCTCAACGGGATCACTAGCGGGAGGGCCCTCGGATGAGCAGTTCTTC
>TRBD2|-|TRBJ2-3|TRBV5-1
CASSLGLAVTDTQYF
TGCGCCAGCAGCTTGGGACTAGCGGTTACAGATACGCAGTATTTT
>-|-|TRBJ2-7|TRBV21-1
CASSSRQMPLFEQYF
TGTGCCAGCAGCAGCCGACAGATGCCCCTGTTTGAGCAGTACTTC
>-|-|TRBJ2-2|TRBV5-6
CASSLGTGVGELFF
TGTGCCAGCAGCTTAGGGACGGGAGTCGGGGAGCTGTTTTTT
>-|few|TRBJ1-2|TRBV13
CASSLGQGNYGYTF
TGTGCCAGCAGCTTAGGTCAGGGGAACTATGGCTACACCTTC
>-|once|TRBJ2-1|TRBV13
CASSPIQEGEQFF
TGTGCCAGCAGCCCGATCCAAGAGGGTGAGCAGTTCTTC
>TRBD2|-|TRBJ2-7|TRBV27
CASSLSPSGGMEYF
TGTGCCAGCAGTTTATCCCCTAGCGGGGGAATGGAGTACTTC
>-|-|TRBJ1-2|TRBV11-3
CASSLDLIPHRVDYGYTF
TGTGCCAGCAGCTTGGATCTAATACCCCACCGGGTGGACTATGGCTACACCTTC
>TRBD2|-|TRBJ2-1|TRBV4-2
CASSQTGTSVYNEQFF
TGTGCCAGCAGCCAAACCGGGACTAGCGTCTACAATGAGCAGTTCTTC
>TRBD1|-|TRBJ2-7|TRBV13
CASSGSTGTGLYEQYF
TGTGCCAGCAGCGGGTCGACCGGGACAGGGCTCTACGAGCAGTACTTC
>TRBD1|-|TRBJ1-2|TRBV5-1
CASSLEIQGALYGYTF
TGCGCCAGCAGCTTGGAGATCCAGGGGGCCTTGTATGGCTACACCTTC
>TRBD1|few|TRBJ1-2|TRBV19
CASTHIIRDRDRLSRRYGYTF
TGTGCCAGTACTCATATCATCCGGGACAGGGATAGGCTCTCCCGGCGGTACGGCTACACCTTC
>-|-|TRBJ2-3|TRBV19
CASSFISGTASTDTQYF
TGTGCCAGTAGTTTCATTAGCGGTACAGCTAGCACAGATACGCAGTATTTT
>-|-|TRBJ1-2|TRBV29-1
CSVVGLYGYTF
TGCAGCGTGGTGGGCCTCTATGGCTACACCTTC
>-|-|TRBJ1-1|TRBV19
CASSRGSGEAFF
TGTGCCAGTAGTAGAGGGAGCGGTGAAGCTTTCTTT
>-|once|TRBJ2-7|TRBV7-9
CASSTRGGVEQYF
TGTGCCAGCAGCACCCGCGGCGGGGTCGAGCAGTACTTC
>-|-|TRBJ1-1|TRBV11-2
CASSPGGTNTEAFF
TGTGCCAGCAGCCCGGGGGGGACGAACACTGAAGCTTTCTTT
>-|-|TRBJ1-1|TRBV25-1
CASSEGSNTEAFF
TGTGCCAGCAGTGAAGGGAGTAACACTGAAGCTTTCTTT
>TRBD2|-|TRBJ2-7|TRBV19
CASSLAGGPNEQYF
TGTGCCAGTAGTCTAGCGGGGGGGCCAAACGAGCAGTACTTC
>-|-|TRBJ2-5|TRBV5-4
CASSESNRGPQETQYF
TGTGCCAGCAGCGAGAGCAATAGGGGCCCCCAAGAGACCCAGTACTTC